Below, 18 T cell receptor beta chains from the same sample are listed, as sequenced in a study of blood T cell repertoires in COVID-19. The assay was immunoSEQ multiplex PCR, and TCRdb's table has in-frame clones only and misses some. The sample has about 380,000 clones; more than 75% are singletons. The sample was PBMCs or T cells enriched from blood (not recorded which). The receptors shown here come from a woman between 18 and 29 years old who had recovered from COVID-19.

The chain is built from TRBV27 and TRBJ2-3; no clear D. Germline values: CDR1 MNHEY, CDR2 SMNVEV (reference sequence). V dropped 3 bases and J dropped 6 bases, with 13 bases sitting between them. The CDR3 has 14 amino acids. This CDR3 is CASSLGRPTDTQYF. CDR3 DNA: TGTGCCAGCAGTTTGGGCCGCCCGACGGATACGCAGTATTTT.

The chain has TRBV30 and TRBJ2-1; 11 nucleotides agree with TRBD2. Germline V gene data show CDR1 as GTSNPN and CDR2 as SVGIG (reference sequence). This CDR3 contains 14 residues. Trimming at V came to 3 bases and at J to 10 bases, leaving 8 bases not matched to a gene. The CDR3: CAWSLLAGGREQFF. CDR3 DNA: TGTGCCTGGAGCCTTTTAGCGGGGGGGCGCGAGCAGTTCTTC.

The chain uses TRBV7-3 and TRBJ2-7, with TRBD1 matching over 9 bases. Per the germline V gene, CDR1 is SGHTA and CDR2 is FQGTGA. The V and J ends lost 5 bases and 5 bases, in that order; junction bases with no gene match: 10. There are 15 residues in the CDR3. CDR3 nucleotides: TGTGCCAGCAGCCCAGGGACAGGGTGGGACGACGAGCAGTACTTC. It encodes CASSPGTGWDDEQYF.

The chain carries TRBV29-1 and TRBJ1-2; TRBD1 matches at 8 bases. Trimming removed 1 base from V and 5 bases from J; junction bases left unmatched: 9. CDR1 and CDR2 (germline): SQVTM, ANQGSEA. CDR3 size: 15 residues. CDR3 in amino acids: CSVEGTLRGLYGYTF. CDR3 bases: TGCAGCGTTGAAGGTACCCTCAGGGGGCTGTATGGCTACACCTTC.

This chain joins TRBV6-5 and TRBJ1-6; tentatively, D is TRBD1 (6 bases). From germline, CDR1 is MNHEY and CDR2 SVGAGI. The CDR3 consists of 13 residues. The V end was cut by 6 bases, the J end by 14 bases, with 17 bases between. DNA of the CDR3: TGTGCCAGCAGAAGGACAGTCCAGGACACCCTCCACTTT. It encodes CASRRTVQDTLHF.

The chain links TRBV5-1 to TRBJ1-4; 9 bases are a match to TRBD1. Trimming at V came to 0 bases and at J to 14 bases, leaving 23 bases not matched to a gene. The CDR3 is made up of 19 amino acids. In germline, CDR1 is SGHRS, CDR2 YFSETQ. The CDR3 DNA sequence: TGCGCCAGCAGCTTGGTCCACCGCCTCCTGGGGGACAGGGCGGTTTGGCTGTTTTTT. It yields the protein CASSLVHRLLGDRAVWLFF.

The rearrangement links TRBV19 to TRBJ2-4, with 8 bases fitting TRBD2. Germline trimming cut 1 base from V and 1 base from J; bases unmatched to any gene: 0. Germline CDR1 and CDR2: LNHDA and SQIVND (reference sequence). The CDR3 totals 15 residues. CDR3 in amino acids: CASSIAGGAKNIQYF. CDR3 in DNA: TGTGCCAGTAGTATAGCGGGGGGGGCCAAAAACATTCAGTACTTC.

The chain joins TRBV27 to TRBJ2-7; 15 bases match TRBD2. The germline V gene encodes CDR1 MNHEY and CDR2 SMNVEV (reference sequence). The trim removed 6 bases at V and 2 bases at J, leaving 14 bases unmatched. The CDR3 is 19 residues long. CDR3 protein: CASSRRPGTSGGWAYEQYF. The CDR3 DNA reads TGTGCCAGCAGCCGAAGACCCGGGACTAGCGGGGGGTGGGCCTACGAGCAGTACTTC.

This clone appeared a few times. The chain's CDR3 is CASSPFSIGHSGNTIYF. The CDR3 DNA reads as TGTGCCAGCTCACCATTCAGTATTGGCCATTCTGGAAACACCATATATTTT. The chain has TRBV18 and TRBJ1-3; no clear D gene. Germline V gives CDR1 KGHSH, CDR2 LQKENI. The CDR3 has 17 residues. The V and J ends lost 2 bases and 1 base respectively, with 15 bases between them.

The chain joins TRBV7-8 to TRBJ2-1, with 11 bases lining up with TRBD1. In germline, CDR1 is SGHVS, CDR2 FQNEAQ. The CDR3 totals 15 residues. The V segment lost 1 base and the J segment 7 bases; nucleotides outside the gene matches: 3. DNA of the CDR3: TGTGCCAGCAGCTTAGGGGACAGGGGGTTAAATGAGCAGTTCTTC. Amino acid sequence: CASSLGDRGLNEQFF.

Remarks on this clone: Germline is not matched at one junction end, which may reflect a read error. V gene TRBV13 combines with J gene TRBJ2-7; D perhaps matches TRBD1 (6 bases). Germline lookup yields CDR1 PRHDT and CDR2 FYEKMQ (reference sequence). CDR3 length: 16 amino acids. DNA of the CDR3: TGTGCCAGCAGTCCCATGGGGGCCACCTCCTCCCACGAGCAGTACTTC. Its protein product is CASSPMGATSSHEQYF.

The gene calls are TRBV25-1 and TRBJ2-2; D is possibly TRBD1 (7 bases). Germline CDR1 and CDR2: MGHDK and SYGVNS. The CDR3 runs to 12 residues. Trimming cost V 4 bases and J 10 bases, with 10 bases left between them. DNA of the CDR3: TGTGCCAGCAGTGGGAGGGGGCTGGAGCTGTTTTTT. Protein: CASSGRGLELFF.

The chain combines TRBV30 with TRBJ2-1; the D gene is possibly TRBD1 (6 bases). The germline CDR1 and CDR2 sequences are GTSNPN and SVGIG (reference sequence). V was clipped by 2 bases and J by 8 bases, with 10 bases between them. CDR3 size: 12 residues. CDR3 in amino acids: CAWSLGHDEQFF. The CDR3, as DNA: TGTGCCTGGAGTTTGGGACACGATGAGCAGTTCTTC.

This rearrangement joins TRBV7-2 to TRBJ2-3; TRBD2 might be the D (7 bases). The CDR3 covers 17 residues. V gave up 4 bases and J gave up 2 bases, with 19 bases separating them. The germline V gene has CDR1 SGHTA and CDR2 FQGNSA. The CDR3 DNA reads TGTGCCAGCAGCTGGGGGGGCGGAAGCGGGTACACAGATACGCAGTATTTT. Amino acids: CASSWGGGSGYTDTQYF.

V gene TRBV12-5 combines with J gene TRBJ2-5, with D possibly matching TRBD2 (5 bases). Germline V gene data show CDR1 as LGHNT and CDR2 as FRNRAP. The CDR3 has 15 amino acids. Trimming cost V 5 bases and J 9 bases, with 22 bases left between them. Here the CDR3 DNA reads TGTGCTAGTGGTCAGGACTGGTCTAGTGTGGAGGCCCAGTACTTC. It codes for CASGQDWSSVEAQYF. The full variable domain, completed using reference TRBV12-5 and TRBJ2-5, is DARVTQTPRHKVTEMGQEVTMRCQPILGHNTVFWYRQTMMQGLELLAYFRNRAPLDDSGMPKDRFSAEMPDATLATLKIQPSEPRDSAVYFCASGQDWSSVEAQYFGPGTRLLVL.

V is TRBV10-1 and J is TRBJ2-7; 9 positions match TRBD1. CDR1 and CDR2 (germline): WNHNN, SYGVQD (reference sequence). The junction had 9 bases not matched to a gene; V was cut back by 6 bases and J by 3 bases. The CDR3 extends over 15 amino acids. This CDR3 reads CASSAQGAQVYEQYF. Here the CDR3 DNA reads TGCGCCAGCAGCGCACAGGGGGCGCAGGTCTACGAGCAGTACTTC.

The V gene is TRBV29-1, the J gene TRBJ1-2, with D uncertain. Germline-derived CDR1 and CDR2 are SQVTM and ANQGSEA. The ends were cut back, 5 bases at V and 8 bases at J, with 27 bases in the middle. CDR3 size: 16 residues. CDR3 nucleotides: TGCAGCGTTATGAAAACCTGGCCAGGATTCAGTTCAGGCTACACCTTC. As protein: CSVMKTWPGFSSGYTF.

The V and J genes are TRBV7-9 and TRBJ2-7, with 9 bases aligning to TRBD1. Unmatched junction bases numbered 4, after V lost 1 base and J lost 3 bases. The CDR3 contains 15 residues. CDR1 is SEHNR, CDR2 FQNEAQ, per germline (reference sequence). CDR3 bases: TGTGCCAGCAGCTTAGTGGGACAGGGTAACTACGAGCAGTACTTC. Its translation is CASSLVGQGNYEQYF.